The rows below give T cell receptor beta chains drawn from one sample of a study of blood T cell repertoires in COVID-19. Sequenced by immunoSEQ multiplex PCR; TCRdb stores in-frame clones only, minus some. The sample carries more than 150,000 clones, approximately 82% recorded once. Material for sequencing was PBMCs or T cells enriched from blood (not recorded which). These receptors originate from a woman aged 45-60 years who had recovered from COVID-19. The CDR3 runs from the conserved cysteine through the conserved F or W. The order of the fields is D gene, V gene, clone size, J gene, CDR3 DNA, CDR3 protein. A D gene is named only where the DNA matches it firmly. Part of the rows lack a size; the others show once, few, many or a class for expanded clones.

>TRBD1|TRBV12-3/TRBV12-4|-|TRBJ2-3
TGTGCCAGCAGTCCAGGGGGCACGCAGTATTTT
CASSPGGTQYF
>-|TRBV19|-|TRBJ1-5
TGTGCCAGTACTGAGACTGGCGGAGTGACCCAGCATTTT
CASTETGGVTQHF
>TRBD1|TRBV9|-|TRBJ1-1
TGTGCCAGCAGCCCGCCAATAACAGGGGGCGCGTGGGCTTTCTTT
CASSPPITGGAWAFF
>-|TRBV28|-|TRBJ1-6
TGTGCCAGCTTACGGGTGGGGGCTATGAATTCACCCCTCCACTTT
CASLRVGAMNSPLHF
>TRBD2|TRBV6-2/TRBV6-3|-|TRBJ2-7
TGTGCCAGCAGTCGCTTGACTAGCGGGAGGCAGGGGCAGTACTTC
CASSRLTSGRQGQYF
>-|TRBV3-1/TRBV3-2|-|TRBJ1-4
TGTGCCAGCCATTTCCGGGACAATGGGGAAAAACTGTTTTTT
CASHFRDNGEKLFF
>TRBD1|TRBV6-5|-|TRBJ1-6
TGTGCCAGCAGTTACCAGACAGGGTTTGGGTCACCCCTCCACTTT
CASSYQTGFGSPLHF
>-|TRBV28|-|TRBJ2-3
TGTGCCAGTACAGTAAACACAGATACGCAGTATTTT
CASTVNTDTQYF
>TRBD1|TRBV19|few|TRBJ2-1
TGTGCCAGTAGTATAGTTGGGACAGGGGCATGGAATGAGCAGTTCTTC
CASSIVGTGAWNEQFF
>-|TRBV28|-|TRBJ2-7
TGTGCCAGCAGTTTACCGCCTACCTACGAGCAGTACTTC
CASSLPPTYEQYF
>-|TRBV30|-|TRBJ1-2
TGTGCCTGGAGTGTACAGTTTGATGGCTACACCTTC
CAWSVQFDGYTF
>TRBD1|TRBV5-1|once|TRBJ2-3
TGCGCCAGCAGCCCCCCGGGTCAGGGGGTGCCAGATACGCAGTATTTT
CASSPPGQGVPDTQYF
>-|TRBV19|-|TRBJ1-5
TGTGCCAGTAGTACCAGGGGTAATCAGCCCCAGCATTTT
CASSTRGNQPQHF
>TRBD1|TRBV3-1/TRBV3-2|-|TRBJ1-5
TGTGCCAGCAGCCAAGCCGGGACAGGGGGCAATCAGCCCCAGCATTTT
CASSQAGTGGNQPQHF
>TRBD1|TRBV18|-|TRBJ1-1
TGTGCCAGCTCATGGACAGGGGTGGAGAACACTGAAGCTTTCTTT
CASSWTGVENTEAFF
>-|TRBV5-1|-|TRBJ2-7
TGCGCCAGCAGCCCAGGGACATCCAGCTCCTACGAGCAGTACTTC
CASSPGTSSSYEQYF
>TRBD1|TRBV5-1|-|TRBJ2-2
TGCGCCAGCAGCCCGGACAGGGGGGACACCGGGGAGCTGTTTTTT
CASSPDRGDTGELFF
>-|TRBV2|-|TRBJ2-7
TGTGCCAGCAGCAGGGGATCGGTGGTTTACGAGCAGTACTTC
CASSRGSVVYEQYF
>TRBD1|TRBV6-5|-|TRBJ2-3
TGTGCCATCCCCGGGAGACAGGGGGCGGCAGATACGCAGTATTTT
CAIPGRQGAADTQYF
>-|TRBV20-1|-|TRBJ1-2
TGCAGTGCCAGTGGCCAGGTCTATGGCTACACCTTC
CSASGQVYGYTF
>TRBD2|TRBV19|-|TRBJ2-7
TGTGCCAGTAGTATCGCTAGCGGGATCGAGCAGTACTTC
CASSIASGIEQYF
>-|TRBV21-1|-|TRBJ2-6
TGTGCCAGCAGCAGATTACGGACGGGGACTTTCTCTGGGGCCAACGTCCTGACTTTC
CASSRLRTGTFSGANVLTF
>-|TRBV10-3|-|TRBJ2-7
TGTGCCATCAGTGAGAGTAGGAGAGGTTCACGCACTAGCAGGTTCCACGAGCAGTACTTC
CAISESRRGSRTSRFHEQYF
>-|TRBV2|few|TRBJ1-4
TGTGCCAGCAGTGACAGGAGAGGGTTAGGGGAAAAACTGTTTTTT
CASSDRRGLGEKLFF
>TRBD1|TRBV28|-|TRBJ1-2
TGTGCCAGCAGTTTGGACAGGGACGGCTACACCTTC
CASSLDRDGYTF
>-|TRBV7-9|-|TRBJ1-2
TGTGCCAGCAGCCACAGTCTCTATAACTATGGCTACACCTTC
CASSHSLYNYGYTF
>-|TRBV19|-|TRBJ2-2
TGTGCCAGCTACGGCGCTAGCTCCGCCGGGGAGCTGTTTTTT
CASYGASSAGELFF
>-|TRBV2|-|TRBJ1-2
TGTGCCAGCAGACGCACGGGGGGACAAACCATCTATGGCTACACCTTC
CASRRTGGQTIYGYTF
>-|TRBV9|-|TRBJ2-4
TGTGCCAGCAGCGCCCTTGGGGGGGGCCAAAACATTCAGTACTTC
CASSALGGGQNIQYF
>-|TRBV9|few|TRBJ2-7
TGTGCCAGCAGCGTAGGCCCTGAGTACGAGCAGTACTTC
CASSVGPEYEQYF
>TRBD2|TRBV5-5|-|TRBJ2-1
TGTGCCAGCAGCTTTGGCGGGAGCCCCAATGAGCAGTTCTTC
CASSFGGSPNEQFF
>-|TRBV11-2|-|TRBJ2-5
TGTGCCAGCAGCTTAGATCGGTCCCAGGCGGGTCAAGAGACCCAGTACTTC
CASSLDRSQAGQETQYF